The 26 T cell receptor beta chains given below trace back to one sample, sequenced in a study of control samples from healthy donors and cancer patients (dated by TCRdb to 2019 to 2021). Preparation of the library involved the immunoSEQ multiplex PCR assay. The immuneACCESS repertoire file appears here via TCRdb, limited to in-frame rearrangements. These files lack a portion of the clones; in checked studies, under half of the deficit traces to unresolved V genes, and the cause of the others is not known. Recorded for this sample are some 170,000 clones; around 94% of them occurred a single time. The top ten constitute around 13% of the sample. The sample was PBMCs. These receptors were obtained from a man aged 60-69 years with colorectal cancer.

The V call is TRBV7-9, the J call TRBJ1-2, with a possible D match to TRBD1 (5 bases). CDR1 is SEHNR and CDR2 is FQNEAQ in the germline V gene (reference sequence). With 5 bases removed from V and 7 bases from J, the gap between germline ends came to 14 bases. This CDR3 is 13 amino acids long. The CDR3 loop reads CASSARTGLGYTF. The CDR3 DNA reads TGTGCCAGCAGCGCCCGGACGGGGCTTGGCTACACCTTC.

The chain employs TRBV7-9 and TRBJ2-7, with 9 bases identical to TRBD1. Germline-derived CDR1 and CDR2 are SEHNR and FQNEAQ (reference sequence). The CDR3 runs to 14 residues. J lost 3 bases, V lost 4 bases, and 4 bases had no gene match. The CDR3 sequence is CASSSGTGLYEQYF. The CDR3 coding sequence is TGTGCCAGCAGCTCCGGGACAGGGCTCTACGAGCAGTACTTC.

The chain employs TRBV3-1 (or the pseudogene TRBV3-2) and TRBJ1-1; possibly TRBD1 for D (6 bases). Trimming removed 0 bases at V and 8 bases at J, with 10 bases between. Per germline, CDR1 LGHDT and CDR2 YNNKEL (reference sequence). This CDR3 contains 13 residues. The CDR3 DNA is TGTGCCAGCAGCCAAGATCTAGGACAGGAAGCTTTCTTT. The encoded protein is CASSQDLGQEAFF.

The chain recombines TRBV18 with TRBJ1-3; D is possibly TRBD1 (5 bases). Germline CDR1 KGHSH, CDR2 LQKENI. The CDR3 spans 16 residues. Deletions cut 6 bases from V and 0 bases from J, with 15 bases between. CDR3 amino acids: CASSPGTGDSGNTIYF. As DNA, the CDR3 is TGTGCCAGCTCCCCCGGGACGGGGGACTCTGGAAACACCATATATTTT.

As concerns this clone: In the same sample, other DNA sequences code for this CDR3. The gene calls are TRBV5-1 and TRBJ1-1, with D uncertain. Germline V CDR1 and CDR2: SGHRS, YFSETQ. The CDR3 is 12 amino acids. V lost 4 bases to trimming and J lost 1 base, with 5 bases between them. Here the CDR3 reads CASSRGNTEAFF. The CDR3, as DNA: TGCGCCAGCAGCCGTGGGAACACTGAAGCTTTCTTT.

This chain connects TRBV24-1 to TRBJ2-5, with TRBD1 matching over 7 bases. Trimming cost V 3 bases and J 2 bases; bases outside gene matches: 11. Germline CDR1 and CDR2: KGHDR and SFDVKD. CDR3 length: 17 amino acids. The CDR3 loop is CATSDGTDIGKQETQYF. CDR3 bases: TGTGCCACCAGTGATGGGACAGATATCGGGAAACAAGAGACCCAGTACTTC.

The rearrangement links TRBV7-2 to TRBJ1-1; TRBD1 agrees at 7 bases. Germline-derived CDR1 and CDR2 are SGHTA and FQGNSA. The CDR3 has 15 residues. Trimming cost V 4 bases and J 0 bases; bases outside gene matches: 5. The CDR3 here is CASSSRQGVNTEAFF. CDR3 sequence (DNA): TGTGCCAGCAGCTCTCGACAGGGCGTGAACACTGAAGCTTTCTTT.

This sequence joins TRBV9 and TRBJ1-3; 8 bases are a match to TRBD1. This CDR3 region has 14 residues. V trimming: 3 bases; J trimming: 4 bases; junction bases outside the gene matches: 3. Germline V lookup: CDR1 SGDLS, CDR2 YYNGEE. For the CDR3, the DNA is TGTGCCAGCAGCGACCGACAGGGGGGAAACACCATATATTTT. Its protein is CASSDRQGGNTIYF. Using reference TRBV9 and TRBJ1-3 for the parts outside the CDR3, the full variable domain is DSGVTQTPKHLITATGQRVTLRCSPRSGDLSVYWYQQSLDQGLQFLIQYYNGEERAKGNILERFSAQQFPDLHSELNLSSLELGDSALYFCASSDRQGGNTIYFGEGSWLTVV.

The genes are TRBV4-1 and TRBJ2-7, with D perhaps TRBD1 (5 bases). Germline V gene sequence: CDR1 MGHRA, CDR2 YSYEKL. The CDR3 has 13 residues. The ends were cut back, 7 bases at V and 6 bases at J, with 16 bases in the middle. CDR3 coding DNA: TGCGCCAGCAAAAAGGGGTCCACTGGCGAGCAGTACTTC. Amino acids: CASKKGSTGEQYF.

The chain links TRBV3-1 (or the pseudogene TRBV3-2) to TRBJ2-3; 12 bases agree with TRBD2. From germline, CDR1 is LGHDT and CDR2 YNNKEL (reference sequence). The CDR3 is 16 residues long. With V trimmed by 5 bases and J by 4 bases, 7 bases remained unmatched. CDR3 loop: CASSLSSGGAPDTQYF. For the CDR3, the DNA is TGTGCCAGCAGCTTATCTAGCGGGGGGGCCCCAGATACGCAGTATTTT.

CDR3 loop: CASSPPGQGGNYGYTF. DNA for the CDR3: TGTGCCAGCAGCCCGCCGGGACAGGGGGGTAACTATGGCTACACCTTC. J is TRBJ1-2 and V is TRBV28; 11 nucleotides line up with TRBD1. CDR3 length: 16 amino acids. The trim removed 6 bases at V and 1 base at J, leaving 7 bases unmatched. Germline V gene lookup returns CDR1 MDHEN and CDR2 SYDVKM.

The rearrangement links TRBV5-8 to TRBJ2-7; D may be TRBD1 (5 bases). The V gene lost 4 bases and the J gene lost 2 bases, with 16 bases spanning the gap. The CDR3 is 15 residues long. Germline V gene data show CDR1 as SGHTS and CDR2 as YDEGEE. The CDR3 DNA sequence: TGTGCCAGCAGCCCGGGCCCCAGGGAAACCTACGAGCAGTACTTC. Amino acid sequence: CASSPGPRETYEQYF.

The chain is built from TRBV3-1 (or the pseudogene TRBV3-2) and TRBJ2-1; 10 bases agree with TRBD2. The CDR3 totals 14 residues. Germline V lookup: CDR1 LGHDT, CDR2 YNNKEL (reference sequence). The V and J ends lost 4 bases and 7 bases, in that order; junction bases with no gene match: 4. This chain's CDR3 is CASSRAGGRNEQFF. CDR3 DNA: TGTGCCAGCAGCCGAGCGGGGGGGCGGAATGAGCAGTTCTTC.

The sample holds one count of this clone. The chain joins TRBV18 to TRBJ2-1; D remains ambiguous. Trimming stripped 1 base from V and 3 bases from J, with 7 bases between. The CDR3 has 14 residues. Germline V gene data show CDR1 as KGHSH and CDR2 as LQKENI. For the CDR3, the DNA is TGTGCCAGCTCACCACACGCAGACTACAATGAGCAGTTCTTC. Encoded protein: CASSPHADYNEQFF.

This chain uses TRBV9 with TRBJ1-6; 11 bases are a match to TRBD1. Germline trimming cut 4 bases from V and 8 bases from J; bases unmatched to any gene: 8. The germline CDR1 and CDR2 sequences are SGDLS and YYNGEE. The CDR3 is made up of 16 amino acids. The CDR3: CASSLDGQGADSPLHF. The CDR3 DNA is TGTGCCAGCAGCTTAGACGGACAGGGGGCAGATTCACCCCTCCACTTT.

The CDR3 DNA reads TGTGCCAGCAGCTTAGGCGGCGGACTAGCGGGGGGAGAGACCCAGTACTTC. Residues: CASSLGGGLAGGETQYF. The rearrangement links TRBV7-7 to TRBJ2-5; 14 bases map to TRBD2. The CDR3 runs 17 residues. Unmatched junction bases numbered 5, after V lost 1 base and J lost 4 bases. The V gene's germline CDR1 is SSHAT and CDR2 FNYEAQ (reference sequence).

This chain uses TRBV6-6 with TRBJ1-1; D is perhaps TRBD1 (5 bases). The CDR3 is 13 residues long. The V gene's germline CDR1 is MNHNY and CDR2 SVGAGI (reference sequence). V was trimmed by 7 bases and J by 4 bases, leaving 13 bases between them. CDR3 sequence: CASNPGPSTEAFF. The CDR3 DNA reads TGTGCCAGCAACCCGGGACCCTCCACTGAAGCTTTCTTT.

As concerns this clone: The same CDR3 is also encoded by other DNA sequences in this sample. J is TRBJ1-1 and V is TRBV27; D remains ambiguous. This CDR3 has 12 residues. Germline V gives CDR1 MNHEY, CDR2 SMNVEV (reference sequence). V lost 3 bases, J lost 2 bases, and 4 bases lay in between. The CDR3 sequence is CASSFLNTEAFF. CDR3 DNA sequence: TGTGCCAGCAGTTTTTTAAACACTGAAGCTTTCTTT.

The chain joins TRBV4-3 to TRBJ2-2, with no clear D. The CDR3 has 16 residues. Trimming removed 0 bases at V and 2 bases at J, with 10 bases between. Germline V lookup: CDR1 LGHNA, CDR2 YSLEER. CDR3 sequence reads: CASSQDGGSNTGELFF. CDR3 nucleotides: TGCGCCAGCAGCCAAGACGGCGGTTCCAACACCGGGGAGCTGTTTTTT.

There are a few counts of this clone. The chain is built from TRBV11-2 and TRBJ1-2; D uncertain. Deletions cut 11 bases from V and 1 base from J, with 11 bases between. Germline loops: CDR1 SGHAT, CDR2 FQNNGV. The CDR3 loop spans 12 amino acids. CDR3 in amino acids: CAVKPYNYGYTF. For the CDR3, the DNA is TGTGCCGTAAAACCTTATAACTATGGCTACACCTTC.

The chain joins TRBV3-1 (or the pseudogene TRBV3-2) to TRBJ1-3; D unclear. Germline loops: CDR1 LGHDT, CDR2 YNNKEL (reference sequence). Trimming removed 0 bases from V and 4 bases from J, with 13 bases in between. CDR3 length: 16 residues. Here the CDR3 reads CASSQDPGRLGNTIYF. CDR3 DNA: TGTGCCAGCAGCCAAGATCCGGGAAGGTTAGGAAACACCATATATTTT.

CDR3 in amino acids: CAISGGPNTGELFF. For the CDR3, the DNA is TGTGCCATCAGTGGAGGACCTAACACCGGGGAGCTGTTTTTT. The rearrangement uses TRBV10-3 and TRBJ2-2, with unresolved D. Germline-derived CDR1 and CDR2 are ENHRY and SYGVKD. The CDR3 length is 14 residues. The V end was cut by 4 bases, the J end by 2 bases, with 8 bases between.

The rearrangement joins TRBV2 to TRBJ1-4; no firm D call. The CDR3 runs to 15 residues. CDR1 is SNHLY and CDR2 is FYNNEI in the germline V gene. V lost 9 bases and J 1 base, leaving 15 bases between the germline ends. The CDR3 region is CASRIDAGTNEKLFF. The CDR3 DNA sequence: TGTGCCAGTAGAATAGACGCTGGAACTAATGAAAAACTGTTTTTT.

In this sample, this clone turned up a few times. V usage is TRBV10-1 and J usage is TRBJ2-7, with D possibly being TRBD2 (6 bases). This CDR3 spans 14 amino acids. CDR1 is WNHNN and CDR2 is SYGVQD in the germline V gene (reference sequence). V shed 4 bases and J shed 0 bases, with 10 bases lying between them. In DNA form, the CDR3 reads TGCGCCAGCAGTGCTGCGGGGACCTCCTACGAGCAGTACTTC. It is translated as CASSAAGTSYEQYF.

The chain has TRBV6-2 or TRBV6-3 and TRBJ1-3; D unclear. This CDR3 spans 14 amino acids. Trimming removed 2 bases from V and 2 bases from J, with 7 bases in between. Per the germline V gene, CDR1 is MNHEY and CDR2 is SVGEGT. The CDR3 reads CASSYRGAGNTIYF. As DNA, the CDR3 is TGTGCCAGCAGTTACCGGGGAGCTGGAAACACCATATATTTT.

The J gene is TRBJ1-1, the V gene TRBV7-2, with D possibly matching TRBD1 (5 bases). Per germline, CDR1 SGHTA and CDR2 FQGNSA. The V end lost 2 bases, the J end lost 1 base, and 8 bases lay between the germline ends. CDR3 length: 14 amino acids. The DNA of the CDR3 is TGTGCCAGCAGCTTAACAGGAACGAACACTGAAGCTTTCTTT. Translating gives CASSLTGTNTEAFF.